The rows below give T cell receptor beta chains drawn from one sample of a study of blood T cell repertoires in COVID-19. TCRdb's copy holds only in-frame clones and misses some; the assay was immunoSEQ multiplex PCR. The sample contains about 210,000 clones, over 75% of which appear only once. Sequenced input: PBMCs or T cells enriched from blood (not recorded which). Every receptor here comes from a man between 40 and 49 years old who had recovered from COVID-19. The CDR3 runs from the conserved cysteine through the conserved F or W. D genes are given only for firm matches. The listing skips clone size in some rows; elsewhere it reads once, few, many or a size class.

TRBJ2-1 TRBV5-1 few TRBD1 TGCGCCAGCAGCCTCGGGACAGCTTCCTACAATGAGCAGTTCTTC CASSLGTASYNEQFF
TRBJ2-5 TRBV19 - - TGTGCCACTATTAACAGGGGAGGAGAGACCCAGTACTTC CATINRGGETQYF
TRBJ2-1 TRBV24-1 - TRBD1 TGTGCCACCAGTGAAAAAGGGGTAAACCGGGACAGCACCTACAATGAGCAGTTCTTC CATSEKGVNRDSTYNEQFF
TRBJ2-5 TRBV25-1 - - TGTGCCAGCAGTTCCCTAGTACTCCAAGAGACCCAGTACTTC CASSSLVLQETQYF
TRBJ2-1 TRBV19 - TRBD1 TGTGCCAGTAGTATAGCGGGGGGACAGGGGGTCTATGAGCAGTTCTTC CASSIAGGQGVYEQFF
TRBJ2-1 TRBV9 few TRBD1 TGTGCCAGCAATGGCCAGAGACAGGGGATCTACAATGAGCAGTTCTTC CASNGQRQGIYNEQFF
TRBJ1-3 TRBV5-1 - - TGCGCCAGCAGCCTCACCGGGACTTACCGAAACACCATATATTTT CASSLTGTYRNTIYF
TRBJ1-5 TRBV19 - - TGTGCCAGTAGTTTTGAAGCCAGGGCAGGACAGCCCCAGCATTTT CASSFEARAGQPQHF
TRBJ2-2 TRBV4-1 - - TGCGCCAGCAGCCATGGTAGGCTTGCGGGGAGGACCGGGGAGCTGTTTTTT CASSHGRLAGRTGELFF
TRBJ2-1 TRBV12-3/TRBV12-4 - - TGTGCCAGCAGTTTGTCAGGGAATGAGCAGTTCTTC CASSLSGNEQFF
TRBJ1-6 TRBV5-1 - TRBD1 TGCGCCAGCAGCTTGGGACAGGGGGCTCCGAAATCACCCCTCCACTTT CASSLGQGAPKSPLHF
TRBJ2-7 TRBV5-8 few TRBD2 TGTGCCAGCAGCCCCGCTGGACTAGCGGGCTCCTACGAGCAGTACTTC CASSPAGLAGSYEQYF
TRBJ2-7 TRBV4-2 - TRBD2 TGTGCCAGCAGCCCGGGACTAGCGGGGGAAACCTACGAGCAGTACTTC CASSPGLAGETYEQYF
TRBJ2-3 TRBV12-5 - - TGTGCTAGTGGGGGACACCGGAGCACAGATACGCAGTATTTT CASGGHRSTDTQYF
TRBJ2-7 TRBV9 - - TGTGCCAGCAGCGTAGAGTTTGAGAGCGAGCAGTACTTC CASSVEFESEQYF
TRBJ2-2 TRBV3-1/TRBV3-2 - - TGTGCCAGCAGCCGACGCGGGATTTCGGAGCTGTTTTTT CASSRRGISELFF
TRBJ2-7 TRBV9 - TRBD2 TGTGCCAGCAGCCCCGGGGGGAGCTCCTACGAGCAGTACTTC CASSPGGSSYEQYF
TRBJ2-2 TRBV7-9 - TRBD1 TGTGCCAGCAGCTTAGGGACAGGGATAACCGGGGAGCTGTTTTTT CASSLGTGITGELFF
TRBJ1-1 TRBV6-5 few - TGTGCCAGCAGTTACTCGCGTTGGAACACTGAAGCTTTCTTT CASSYSRWNTEAFF
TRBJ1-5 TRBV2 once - TGTGCCAGCTCCCCTGGGGGCCTCGACAATCAGCCCCAGCATTTT CASSPGGLDNQPQHF
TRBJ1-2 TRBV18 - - TGTGCCAGCTCACCAACCGTAGGGGAAGGCTACACCTTC CASSPTVGEGYTF
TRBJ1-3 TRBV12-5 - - TGTGCTAGTGGTTCCTCGGGACTTTCCTCTGGAAACACCATATATTTT CASGSSGLSSGNTIYF
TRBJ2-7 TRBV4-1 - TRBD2 TGCGCCAGCAGCCAATCTAGCGGGGCCACCCTGGGTGAGCAGTACTTC CASSQSSGATLGEQYF
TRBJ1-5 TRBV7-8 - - TGTGCCAGCAGCACAGGACAGACTTATCAGCCCCAGCATTTT CASSTGQTYQPQHF
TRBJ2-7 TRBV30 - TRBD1 TGTGCCTGGAGTTACCACAGGGGCGAGCAGTACTTC CAWSYHRGEQYF
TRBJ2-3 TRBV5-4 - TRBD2 TGTGCCAGCCGGGGACTAGCGGGGGCCACAGATACGCAGTATTTT CASRGLAGATDTQYF
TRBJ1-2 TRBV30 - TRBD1 TGTGCCTGGAGACCACAGGGGCGGGGTGGCTACACCTTC CAWRPQGRGGYTF
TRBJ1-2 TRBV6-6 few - TGTGCCAGCAGCTCCGACAGCTATGGCTACACCTTC CASSSDSYGYTF
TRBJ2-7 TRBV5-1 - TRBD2 TGCGCCAGCAGTGTGGCGGGGGGTCCTGAGGACGAGCAGTACTTC CASSVAGGPEDEQYF
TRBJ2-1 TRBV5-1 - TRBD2 TGCGCCAGCAGCTTGGGGGGACTAGCGGGACCGGAACAGTTCTTC CASSLGGLAGPEQFF
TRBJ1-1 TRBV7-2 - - TGTGCCAGCAGCTTAGCTTCCGACACTGAAGCTTTCTTT CASSLASDTEAFF
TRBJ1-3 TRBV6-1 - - TGTGCCAGCAGTGACGCCCAGAATTTATGGAACACCATATATTTT CASSDAQNLWNTIYF
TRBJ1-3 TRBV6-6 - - TGTGCCAGCAGTCGAACAGACCACTCTGGAAACACCATATATTTT CASSRTDHSGNTIYF
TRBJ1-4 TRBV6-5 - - TGTGCCAGCAGAGTTGGGAGTGCAACTAATGAAAAACTGTTTTTT CASRVGSATNEKLFF
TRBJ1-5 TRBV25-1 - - TGTGCCAGCAGTGAATCAGTGACAGCAAATCAGCCCCAGCATTTT CASSESVTANQPQHF
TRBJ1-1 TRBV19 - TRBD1 TGTGCCAGTGCCGGGACAGGGGTGAGGTTAGCTTTCTTT CASAGTGVRLAFF
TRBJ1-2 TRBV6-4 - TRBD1 TGTGCCAGCAGTGACCCTGACAGGGTGGTCGGTAACTATGGCTACACCTTC CASSDPDRVVGNYGYTF
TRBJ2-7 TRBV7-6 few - TGTGCCAGCAGCTTAGATGGTAGCTCCTACGAGCAGTACTTC CASSLDGSSYEQYF
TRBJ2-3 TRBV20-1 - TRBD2 TGCAGTGCTAGTAGCGGGGGGCCTAGCACAGATACGCAGTATTTT CSASSGGPSTDTQYF
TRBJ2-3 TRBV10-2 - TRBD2 TGCGCCAGCAGTGCACTTACTAGCGGGCCCACAGATACGCAGTATTTT CASSALTSGPTDTQYF
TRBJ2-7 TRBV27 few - TGTGCCACCCTGGGGGGAGACTACGAGCAGTACTTC CATLGGDYEQYF
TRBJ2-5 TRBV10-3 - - TGTGCCATCAGTGACCCAGATGGCCAGGGAGAGACCCAGTACTTC CAISDPDGQGETQYF
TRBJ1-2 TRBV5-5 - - TGTGCCAGCAGCTTGGTAACCGGGATGCAGTATGGCTACACCTTC CASSLVTGMQYGYTF